The 7 T cell receptor beta chains below come from one sample, sequenced in a study of T-cell memory formation after mild COVID-19. TCRdb processed the 5' RACE reads anew with MiXCR; each CDR3 protein has one entry. The table has approximately 100,000 distinct CDR3 sequences, over 8.5% seen once. The material sequenced was PBMCs or a T cell subset sorted from them (not recorded which). The receptor set was obtained from a man in his late teens or twenties who had mild COVID-19 (a few samples of this study predate the infection). Cell type and time point are not known.

The V and J genes are TRBV12-3 or TRBV12-4 and TRBJ2-3, with 12 bases matching TRBD2. V was pared by 6 bases and J by 3 bases, with 4 bases of the junction left unmatched. This CDR3 region has 15 residues. Here the CDR3 reads CASSWTSGETDTQYF. The DNA for the CDR3 is TGTGCCAGCAGCTGGACTAGCGGGGAGACAGATACGCAGTATTTT.

This chain joins TRBV18 and TRBJ2-3; TRBD1 might be the D (5 bases). V dropped 3 bases and J dropped 2 bases, with 9 bases sitting between them. CDR1 KGHSH and CDR2 LQKENI come from the germline V gene. The CDR3 covers 14 residues. The CDR3 bases are TGTGCCAGCTCACCCCAGGGCCTCACAGATACGCAGTATTTT. This codes for CASSPQGLTDTQYF.

This clonotype was found once. V is TRBV29-1 and J is TRBJ2-1, with D possibly called TRBD1 or TRBD2 (6 bases each). In germline, CDR1 is SQVTM, CDR2 ANQGSEA. V dropped 8 bases and J dropped 9 bases, with 11 bases sitting between them. The CDR3 has 10 residues. CDR3 amino acids: CSFGGGEQFF. The DNA of the CDR3 is TGCAGCTTCGGGGGCGGTGAGCAGTTCTTC.

This chain connects TRBV7-2 to TRBJ2-7, with D hard to call. Germline V gene lookup returns CDR1 SGHTA and CDR2 FQGNSA. The CDR3 is 13 amino acids. The ends were cut back, 0 bases at V and 5 bases at J, with 8 bases in the middle. CDR3 loop: CASSLAPYDEQYV. CDR3 sequence (DNA): TGTGCCAGCAGCTTAGCCCCTTACGACGAGCAGTACGTC.

This clonotype was found a few times. The rearrangement links TRBV5-4 to TRBJ2-7, with D uncertain. The CDR3 extends over 11 amino acids. Germline values: CDR1 SGHNT, CDR2 YYREEE (reference sequence). V was cut by 3 bases and J by 7 bases, with 8 bases left in between. CDR3 amino acids: CASSSGREQYF. For the CDR3, the DNA is TGTGCCAGCAGCTCCGGACGTGAGCAGTACTTC.

This clonotype was counted between two and nine times. The CDR3 coding sequence is TGCGCCAGCAGCTTGACGTCAGGGGTCCAAGAGACCCAGTACTTC. Protein: CASSLTSGVQETQYF. This chain joins TRBV5-1 and TRBJ2-5; perhaps TRBD1 as D (6 bases). V was trimmed by 1 base and J by 1 base, leaving 11 bases between them. Per the germline V gene, CDR1 is SGHRS and CDR2 is YFSETQ. This CDR3 is built from 15 residues.

The rearrangement uses TRBV10-3 and TRBJ1-2, with TRBD1 matching over 8 bases. Per the germline V gene, CDR1 is ENHRY and CDR2 is SYGVKD. This CDR3 comprises 15 residues. V dropped 5 bases and J dropped 8; count of bases not matched to a gene: 13. CDR3 loop: CAISSERTGFRGYTF. CDR3 coding DNA: TGTGCCATCAGTTCCGAACGGACAGGGTTTAGGGGCTACACCTTC.